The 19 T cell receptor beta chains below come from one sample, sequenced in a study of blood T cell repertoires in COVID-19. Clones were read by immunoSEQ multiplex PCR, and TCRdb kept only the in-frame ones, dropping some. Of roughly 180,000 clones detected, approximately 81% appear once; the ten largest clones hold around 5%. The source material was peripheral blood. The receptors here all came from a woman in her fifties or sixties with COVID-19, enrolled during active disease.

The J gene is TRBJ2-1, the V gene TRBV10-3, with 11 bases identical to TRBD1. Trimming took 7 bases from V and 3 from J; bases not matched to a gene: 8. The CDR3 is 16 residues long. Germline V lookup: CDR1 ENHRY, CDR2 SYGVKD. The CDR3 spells CAIKEDRGLYYNEQFF. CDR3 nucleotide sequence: TGTGCCATCAAGGAGGACAGGGGGCTGTACTACAATGAGCAGTTCTTC.

CDR3 sequence reads: CASSLGAVYGYTF. CDR3 sequence (DNA): TGTGCCAGCAGCTTAGGGGCAGTCTATGGCTACACCTTC. The gene calls are TRBV7-8 and TRBJ1-2; no firm D call. The CDR3 runs 13 residues. The germline V gene encodes CDR1 SGHVS and CDR2 FQNEAQ. V was clipped by 1 base and J by 4 bases, with 7 bases between them. Supplemented by reference TRBV7-8 and TRBJ1-2, the full variable domain reads GAGVSQSPRYKVAKRGQDVALRCDPISGHVSLFWYQQALGQGPEFLTYFQNEAQLDKSGLPSDRFFAERPEGSVSTLKIQRTQQEDSAVYLCASSLGAVYGYTFGSGTRLTVV.

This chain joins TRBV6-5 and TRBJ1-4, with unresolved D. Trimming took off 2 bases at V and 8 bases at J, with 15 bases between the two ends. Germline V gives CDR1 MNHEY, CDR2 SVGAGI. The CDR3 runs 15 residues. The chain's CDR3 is CASSYEGSSVEKLFF. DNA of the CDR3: TGTGCCAGCAGTTACGAAGGGAGTAGCGTAGAAAAACTGTTTTTT.

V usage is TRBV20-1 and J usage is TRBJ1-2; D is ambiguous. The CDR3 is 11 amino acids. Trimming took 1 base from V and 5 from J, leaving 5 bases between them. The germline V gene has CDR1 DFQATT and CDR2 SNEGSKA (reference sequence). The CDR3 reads CSARAGYGYTF. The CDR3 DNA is TGCAGTGCTAGAGCGGGTTATGGCTACACCTTC.

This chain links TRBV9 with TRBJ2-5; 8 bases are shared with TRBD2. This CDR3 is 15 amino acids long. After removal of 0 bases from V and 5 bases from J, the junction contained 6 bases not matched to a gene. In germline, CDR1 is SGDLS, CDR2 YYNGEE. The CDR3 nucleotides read TGTGCCAGCAGCGTAGAGGCGGGGGGTTGGGAGACCCAGTACTTC. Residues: CASSVEAGGWETQYF.

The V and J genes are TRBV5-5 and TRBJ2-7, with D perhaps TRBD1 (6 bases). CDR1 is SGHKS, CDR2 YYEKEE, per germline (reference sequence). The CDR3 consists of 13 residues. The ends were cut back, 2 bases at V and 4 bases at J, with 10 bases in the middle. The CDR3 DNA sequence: TGTGCCAGCAGCTTAGGACAGATGTACGAGCAGTACTTC. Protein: CASSLGQMYEQYF.

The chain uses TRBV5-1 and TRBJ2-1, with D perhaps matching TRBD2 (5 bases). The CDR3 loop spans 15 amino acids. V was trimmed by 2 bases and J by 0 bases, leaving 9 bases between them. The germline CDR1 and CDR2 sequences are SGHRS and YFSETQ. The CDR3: CASSLDYSSYNEQFF. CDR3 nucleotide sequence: TGCGCCAGCAGCTTAGACTATAGCTCCTACAATGAGCAGTTCTTC. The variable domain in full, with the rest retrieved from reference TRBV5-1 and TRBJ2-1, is KAGVTQTPRYLIKTRGQQVTLSCSPISGHRSVSWYQQTPGQGLQFLFEYFSETQRNKGNFPGRFSGRQFSNSRSEMNVSTLELGDSALYLCASSLDYSSYNEQFFGPGTRLTVL.

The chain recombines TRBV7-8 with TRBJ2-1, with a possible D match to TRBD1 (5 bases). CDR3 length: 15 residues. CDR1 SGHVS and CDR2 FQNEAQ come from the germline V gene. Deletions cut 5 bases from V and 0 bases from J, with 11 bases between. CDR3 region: CASSTGESSYNEQFF. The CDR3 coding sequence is TGTGCCAGCAGCACAGGCGAGAGCTCCTACAATGAGCAGTTCTTC.

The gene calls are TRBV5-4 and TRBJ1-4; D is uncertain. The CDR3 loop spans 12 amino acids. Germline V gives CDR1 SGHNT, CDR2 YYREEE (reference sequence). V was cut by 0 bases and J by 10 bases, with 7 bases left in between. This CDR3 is CASSLDSGKLFF. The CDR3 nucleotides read TGTGCCAGCAGCTTGGATAGTGGAAAACTGTTTTTT.

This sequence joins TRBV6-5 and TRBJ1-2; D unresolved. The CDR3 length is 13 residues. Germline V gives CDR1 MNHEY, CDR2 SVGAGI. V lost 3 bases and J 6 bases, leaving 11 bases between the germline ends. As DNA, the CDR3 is TGTGCCAGCAGTTATGCACAAATCGATGGCTACACCTTC. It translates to CASSYAQIDGYTF.

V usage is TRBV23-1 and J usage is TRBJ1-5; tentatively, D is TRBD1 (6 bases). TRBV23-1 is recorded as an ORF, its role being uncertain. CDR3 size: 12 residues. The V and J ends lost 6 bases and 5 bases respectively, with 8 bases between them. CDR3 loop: CASRQGYQPQHF. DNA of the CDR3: TGCGCCAGCAGGCAGGGGTATCAGCCCCAGCATTTT.

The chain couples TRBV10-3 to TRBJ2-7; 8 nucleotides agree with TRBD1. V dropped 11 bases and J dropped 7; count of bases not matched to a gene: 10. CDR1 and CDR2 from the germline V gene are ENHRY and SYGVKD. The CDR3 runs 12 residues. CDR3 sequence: CASTGAQGEQYF. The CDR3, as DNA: TGTGCCTCGACAGGGGCCCAGGGGGAGCAGTACTTC.

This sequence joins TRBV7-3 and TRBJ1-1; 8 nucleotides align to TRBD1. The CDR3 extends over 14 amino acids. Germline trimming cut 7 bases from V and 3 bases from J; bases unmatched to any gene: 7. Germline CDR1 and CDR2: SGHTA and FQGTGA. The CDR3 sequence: CASKIQGAYTEAFF. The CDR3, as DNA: TGTGCCAGCAAAATTCAGGGGGCCTACACTGAAGCTTTCTTT.

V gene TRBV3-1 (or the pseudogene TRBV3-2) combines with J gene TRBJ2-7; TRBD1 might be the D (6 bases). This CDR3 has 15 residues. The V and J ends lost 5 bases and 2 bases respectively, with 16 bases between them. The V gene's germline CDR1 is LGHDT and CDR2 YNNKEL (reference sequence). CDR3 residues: CASSYPGANPYEQYF. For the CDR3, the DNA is TGTGCCAGCAGCTACCCAGGGGCCAATCCCTACGAGCAGTACTTC.

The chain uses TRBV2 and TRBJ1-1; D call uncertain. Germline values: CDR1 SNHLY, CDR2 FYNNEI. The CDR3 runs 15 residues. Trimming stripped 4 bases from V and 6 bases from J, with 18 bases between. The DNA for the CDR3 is TGTGCCAGCAGTGGGTGGACGGCGGGGTACGCTGAAGCTTTCTTT. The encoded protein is CASSGWTAGYAEAFF.

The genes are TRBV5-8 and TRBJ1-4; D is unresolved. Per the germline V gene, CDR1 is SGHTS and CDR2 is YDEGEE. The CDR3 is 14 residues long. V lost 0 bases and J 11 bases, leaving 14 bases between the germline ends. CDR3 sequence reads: CASSLDVSLGKLFF. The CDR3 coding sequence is TGTGCCAGCAGCTTGGATGTAAGCCTGGGCAAACTGTTTTTT.

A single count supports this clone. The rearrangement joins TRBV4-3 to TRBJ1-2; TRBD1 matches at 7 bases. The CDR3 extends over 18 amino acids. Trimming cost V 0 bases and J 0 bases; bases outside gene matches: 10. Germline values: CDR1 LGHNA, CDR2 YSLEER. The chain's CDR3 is CASSQERVRDSPNYGYTF. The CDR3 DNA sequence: TGCGCCAGCAGCCAAGAACGGGTACGGGACAGTCCTAACTATGGCTACACCTTC.

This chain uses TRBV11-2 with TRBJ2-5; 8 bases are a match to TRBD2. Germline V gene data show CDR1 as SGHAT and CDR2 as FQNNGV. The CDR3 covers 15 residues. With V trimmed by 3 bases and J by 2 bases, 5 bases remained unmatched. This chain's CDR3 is CASSFLSGAQETQYF. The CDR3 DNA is TGTGCCAGCAGCTTCCTTAGCGGGGCACAAGAGACCCAGTACTTC.

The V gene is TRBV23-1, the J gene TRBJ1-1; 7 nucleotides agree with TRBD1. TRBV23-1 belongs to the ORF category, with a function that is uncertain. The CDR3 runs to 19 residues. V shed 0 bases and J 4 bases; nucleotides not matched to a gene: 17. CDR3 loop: CASSQSRGRGYICCTEAFF. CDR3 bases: TGCGCCAGCAGTCAATCCCGAGGCAGGGGGTATATTTGTTGCACTGAAGCTTTCTTT.